Described below is a single T cell receptor beta chain sequence and its context. Its antigen is still unknown. Base-call qualities are not available, and no considerably larger clone is one nucleotide away. The sample belongs to a study of post-analysis software for immune sequencing data (dated by TCRdb to 2013 to 2016). Regarding the complete study: Relapsing-remitting, secondary progressive and progressive-relapsing multiple sclerosis were recorded as disease courses, and subtype annotation was lacking for some patients. The patient repertoires were set against 10 to 11 previously published healthy control repertoires from donors whose ages ranged from roughly 6 to 26 years. A subset of samples was prepared in parallel using single-end sample barcoding, then pooled and co-amplified after Illumina adapter ligation.

The paper as a whole reports these results and caveats: Normalized Chao1 diversity was significantly lower in multiple sclerosis patients than controls, suggesting substantial peripheral T-cell clonal expansion. The multiple sclerosis patient group was slightly younger than the control group. Direct clustering with F measure revealed strong co-clustering of samples prepared in the same batch, which led to a batch-effect correction.

To demonstrate the VDJtools post-analysis software, TCR beta repertoires were profiled from the peripheral blood of 10 to 15 young patients with multiple sclerosis. Multiple sclerosis patients were children and adolescents aged roughly 6 to 17 years. The library relied on PCR. The reads were generated on an Illumina HiSeq 2500. Unique molecular identifiers were incorporated into TCR beta cDNA libraries to reduce PCR and sequencing biases. Some 500,000 cDNA molecules were obtained for every 1 to 10 million input T cells, so each molecule roughly corresponded to one T cell. The patient libraries were prepared and sequenced using the same protocol as the earlier healthy control dataset. Samples belonging to the same batch were prepared together, multiplexed and sequenced on a shared HiSeq lane. The authors' pipeline ran thus. Raw barcoded reads were processed with MIGEC, and single-read molecular identifier groups were discarded before consensus assembly and CDR3 extraction. Clonotype tables were post-analysed with VDJtools, and diversity was normalized by down-sampling all datasets to the smallest sample size. In repertoire overlap clustering, CDR3 amino acid sequences, but not nucleotide sequences, were matched to correct batch-related cross-sample contamination. TCRdb handled the public reads itself, with Q25 trimming in fastp and clone calling in MiXCR, and kept productive beta chains. Every CDR3 protein is listed once, alongside the most common genes and DNA of its rows. The V and J calls and clone size come from TCRdb's table, not from the authors' own analysis. The sample yields about 560,000 distinct CDR3 sequences; 44% were counted once. Clones ranked in the top ten supply more than 1.5% of the sample.

The receptor comes from a girl between 5 and 17 years old with multiple sclerosis. What was sequenced was blood.

The encoded CDR3 is CASSPGQLRLSGANVLTF. The sequenced DNA is TGTGCCAGCAGCCCTGGGCAGCTAAGACTATCTGGGGCCAACGTCCTGACTTTC. This receptor chain uses TRBV14 and TRBJ2-6, with a weak D call of TRBD2 (5 bases match). CDR1 and CDR2, per the germline V gene, are SGHDN and FVKESK. The CDR3 has 18 amino acids, counting the end cysteine and phenylalanine. CDR3 DNA only is kept here, 54 bases in frame from base 1. Cut back by 4 bases and 1 base, the V and J ends lie 17 bases apart.